This passage covers 9 T cell receptor beta chains from one sample sequenced in a study of T-cell memory formation after mild COVID-19. From the 5' RACE reads, TCRdb called clonotypes with MiXCR, one entry per CDR3 protein. Of about 340,000 distinct CDR3 sequences detected, roughly 15% appear once; the ten largest clones hold approximately 20%. Sequenced material: PBMCs or a T cell subset sorted from them (not recorded which). The receptors here all came from a man between 18 and 35 years old who had mild COVID-19 (a few samples of this study predate the infection). Cell type and time point are not known.

The CDR3 DNA follows: TGCAGCGTTGAAGCCGAGCGGGGGGGCCCCGGGGAGCTGTTTTTT. It encodes CSVEAERGGPGELFF. This rearrangement joins TRBV29-1 to TRBJ2-2; TRBD2 aligns across 10 bases. Looked up from germline, CDR1 is SQVTM and CDR2 is ANQGSEA. The CDR3 length is 15 residues. V dropped 1 base and J dropped 6; count of bases not matched to a gene: 5.

This clonotype was observed many times. The rearrangement uses TRBV5-1 and TRBJ1-1; 7 bases are a match to TRBD1. V dropped 4 bases and J dropped 5; count of bases not matched to a gene: 8. CDR1 is SGHRS and CDR2 is YFSETQ in the germline V gene. This CDR3 is 14 amino acids long. CDR3 bases: TGCGCCAGCAGCCTACGACAGGGTCGTACTGAAGCTTTCTTT. Translation: CASSLRQGRTEAFF. The variable domain in full, with the rest retrieved from reference TRBV5-1 and TRBJ1-1, is KAGVTQTPRYLIKTRGQQVTLSCSPISGHRSVSWYQQTPGQGLQFLFEYFSETQRNKGNFPGRFSGRQFSNSRSEMNVSTLELGDSALYLCASSLRQGRTEAFFGQGTRLTVV.

The sample holds a few counts of this clonotype. V gene TRBV29-1 combines with J gene TRBJ2-5; TRBD1 might be the D (6 bases). Germline V lookup: CDR1 SQVTM, CDR2 ANQGSEA. The CDR3 extends over 13 amino acids. The V end was cut by 7 bases, the J end by 5 bases, with 17 bases between. The CDR3 loop is CSAVRGLGETQYF. In nucleotides, the CDR3 is TGCAGCGCGGTGAGGGGGTTGGGGGAGACCCAGTACTTC.

The chain couples TRBV10-3 to TRBJ2-3; TRBD2 agrees at 8 bases. CDR1 ENHRY and CDR2 SYGVKD come from the germline V gene. The CDR3 runs 13 residues. Germline trimming cut 6 bases from V and 3 bases from J; bases unmatched to any gene: 2. The CDR3 spells CAIRQRETDTQYF. The CDR3 region has the DNA TGTGCCATCAGGCAGCGGGAGACAGATACGCAGTATTTT.

The V and J genes are TRBV4-1 and TRBJ2-5; 11 bases agree with TRBD2. After removal of 4 bases from V and 4 bases from J, the junction contained 11 bases not matched to a gene. The CDR3 is made up of 17 amino acids. Germline lookup yields CDR1 MGHRA and CDR2 YSYEKL. The CDR3 here is CASSRGSGGVGGETQYF. DNA for the CDR3: TGCGCCAGCAGCCGGGGTAGCGGGGGGGTTGGTGGAGAGACCCAGTACTTC.

This clonotype was counted between two and nine times. V gene TRBV18 combines with J gene TRBJ2-7; D remains ambiguous. Looked up from germline, CDR1 is KGHSH and CDR2 is LQKENI. Trimming shortened V by 4 bases and J by 2 bases, and 24 bases separated the two germline ends. The CDR3 is 18 residues long. CDR3 in DNA: TGTGCCAGCTCACGGGCCGGCCCTAGTACATCCTCCGCCTACGAGCAGTACTTC. Its protein product is CASSRAGPSTSSAYEQYF.

Many counts were recorded for this clonotype. V usage is TRBV6-5 and J usage is TRBJ2-3; D ambiguous. V gave up 0 bases and J gave up 2 bases, with 9 bases separating them. Per the germline V gene, CDR1 is MNHEY and CDR2 is SVGAGI. This CDR3 contains 15 residues. CDR3 region: CASSYSPRSTDTQYF. The CDR3 DNA reads TGTGCCAGCAGTTACTCCCCTAGATCCACAGATACGCAGTATTTT.

This clonotype was observed a handful of times. V usage is TRBV4-3 and J usage is TRBJ1-6; 7 positions match TRBD1. The CDR3 loop spans 16 amino acids. J gave up 0 bases and V 4 bases, and 3 bases lay outside the gene matches. Germline-derived CDR1 and CDR2 are LGHNA and YSLEER. CDR3 coding DNA: TGCGCCAGCAGCCCACAGGGGAGCTCCTATAATTCACCCCTCCACTTT. It yields the protein CASSPQGSSYNSPLHF.

The V and J genes are TRBV5-1 and TRBJ1-1; D not resolved. V shed 4 bases and J shed 6 bases, with 19 bases lying between them. The CDR3 loop spans 15 amino acids. Germline assignment: CDR1 SGHRS and CDR2 YFSETQ. In DNA, the CDR3 is TGCGCCAGCAGCCCAAGGCGGCTGGGTTCGGCTGAAGCTTTCTTT. Its protein product is CASSPRRLGSAEAFF.